What follows are 8 T cell receptor beta chains derived from one specimen sequenced in a study of OX40 agonist ivuxolimab in advanced cancers. Using immunoSEQ multiplex PCR, the repertoire was profiled, and TCRdb retains in-frame clones only, with some absent. The sample gives about 16,000 clones, roughly 86% of which show up once; around three quarters is in the top ten. Source: CD4+ or CD8+ T cells sorted from blood, taken in a trial of the OX40 agonist ivuxolimab. The receptor set was obtained from an adult with an advanced solid tumor such as melanoma, head and neck, liver or kidney cancer.

J is TRBJ1-5 and V is TRBV27; D not certain. The CDR3 consists of 13 residues. Germline assignment: CDR1 MNHEY and CDR2 SMNVEV (reference sequence). Trimming took 3 bases from V and 0 from J, leaving 3 bases between them. The CDR3 is CASSFYSNQPQHF. Here the CDR3 DNA reads TGTGCCAGCAGTTTTTATAGCAATCAGCCCCAGCATTTT.

V usage is TRBV6-5 and J usage is TRBJ1-5; D is unclear. The CDR3 sequence is 13 residues long. CDR1 is MNHEY, CDR2 SVGAGI, per germline. V lost 5 bases and J 2 bases, leaving 7 bases between the germline ends. CDR3 sequence reads: CASSLRGNQPQHF. The CDR3 bases are TGTGCCAGCAGTCTGCGGGGCAATCAGCCCCAGCATTTT.

V gene TRBV19 combines with J gene TRBJ1-2; 8 nucleotides align to TRBD1. V dropped 5 bases and J dropped 6; count of bases not matched to a gene: 5. The CDR3 extends over 13 amino acids. In germline, CDR1 is LNHDA, CDR2 SQIVND (reference sequence). The CDR3 region has the DNA TGTGCCAGTAGTTTCGGACAGGGTGATGGCTACACCTTC. It yields the protein CASSFGQGDGYTF. Full variable domain (missing parts from reference TRBV19 and TRBJ1-2): DGGITQSPKYLFRKEGQNVTLSCEQNLNHDAMYWYRQDPGQGLRLIYYSQIVNDFQKGDIAEGYSVSREKKESFPLTVTSAQKNPTAFYLCASSFGQGDGYTFGSGTRLTVV.

J is TRBJ2-7 and V is TRBV7-8; 11 nucleotides align to TRBD2. CDR1 and CDR2 from the germline V gene are SGHVS and FQNEAQ. This CDR3 is built from 14 residues. Losses at the gene ends were 11 bases for V and 4 bases for J; bases not matched to a gene: 10. The DNA for the CDR3 is TGTGCCTCAACCCCCCTAGCGGGAGGATACGAGCAGTACTTC. Residues: CASTPLAGGYEQYF.

This clone showed up just once. This rearrangement joins TRBV15 to TRBJ2-1; D is perhaps TRBD2 (6 bases). The V gene's germline CDR1 is LNHNV and CDR2 YYDKDF (reference sequence). The V end was cut by 5 bases, the J end by 10 bases, with 15 bases between. This CDR3 has 13 residues. The DNA of the CDR3 is TGTGCCACCAGCGGGATGGGCGGGGTGGAGCAGTTCTTC. This translates into CATSGMGGVEQFF. Supplemented by reference TRBV15 and TRBJ2-1, the full variable domain reads DAMVIQNPRYQVTQFGKPVTLSCSQTLNHNVMYWYQQKSSQAPKLLFHYYDKDFNNEADTPDNFQSRRPNTSFCFLDIRSPGLGDTAMYLCATSGMGGVEQFFGPGTRLTVL.

This rearrangement joins TRBV5-4 to TRBJ2-2; the match to TRBD2 covers 8 bases. With 1 base clipped from V and 6 bases from J, the junction kept 5 bases outside the gene matches. The length of the CDR3 is 15 residues. The V gene's germline CDR1 is SGHNT and CDR2 YYREEE (reference sequence). CDR3: CASSLRTSWAGELFF. The CDR3 coding sequence is TGTGCCAGCAGCTTGCGGACTAGCTGGGCCGGGGAGCTGTTTTTT.

This chain links TRBV19 with TRBJ2-3; 9 nucleotides line up with TRBD1. Germline assignment: CDR1 LNHDA and CDR2 SQIVND (reference sequence). The V segment lost 4 bases and the J segment 0 bases; nucleotides outside the gene matches: 2. The CDR3 runs 15 residues. The CDR3 region is CASSTGTGSTDTQYF. CDR3 nucleotides: TGTGCCAGTAGTACTGGGACAGGGAGCACAGATACGCAGTATTTT.

V and J are TRBV7-9 and TRBJ1-6, with no clear D. The CDR3 spans 10 residues. Trimming took 11 bases from V and 12 from J, leaving 11 bases between them. Looked up from germline, CDR1 is SEHNR and CDR2 is FQNEAQ (reference sequence). The CDR3 nucleotides read TGTGCCCCCGGGCGGGAACCCCTCCACTTT. Protein sequence: CAPGREPLHF.